This is a list of T cell receptor beta chains from one sample in a study of control samples from healthy donors and cancer patients. Only in-frame clones appear in the TCRdb table, and some are missing; sequencing was by immunoSEQ multiplex PCR. The table records some 220,000 clones, 90% to 95% of them present only once. Material for sequencing was blood. The receptors originated from a man between 50 and 59 years old in good health. Each CDR3 is given with its conserved first and last residue. Each record gives: J gene, V gene, CDR3 length, clone size, D gene, CDR3 DNA, CDR3 protein. The D gene is left open where the match is weak. Only part of the rows carry a size: once, few, many, or a class if the clone is expanded.

j_call: TRBJ1-2; v_call: TRBV10-2; cdr3_length: 13; clone_size: .; d_call: .; cdr3_nt: TGCGCCAGCAGTGACCCGGGGGGAAGTGGCTACACCTTC; cdr3_aa: CASSDPGGSGYTF
j_call: TRBJ1-2; v_call: TRBV29-1; cdr3_length: 12; clone_size: .; d_call: .; cdr3_nt: TGCAGCGTGGCCCGGGGAGACTATGGCTACACCTTC; cdr3_aa: CSVARGDYGYTF
j_call: TRBJ1-1; v_call: TRBV5-1; cdr3_length: 12; clone_size: .; d_call: TRBD1; cdr3_nt: TGCGCCAGCAGCTTAGACAGGGTGAGGGCTTTCTTT; cdr3_aa: CASSLDRVRAFF
j_call: TRBJ2-3; v_call: TRBV7-2; cdr3_length: 14; clone_size: .; d_call: TRBD2; cdr3_nt: TGTGCCAGCCAGCTGGCGGGGGGCACAGATACGCAGTATTTT; cdr3_aa: CASQLAGGTDTQYF
j_call: TRBJ1-1; v_call: TRBV5-1; cdr3_length: 15; clone_size: .; d_call: .; cdr3_nt: TGCGCCAGCAGCTTATCAACCGGGATGAACACTGAAGCTTTCTTT; cdr3_aa: CASSLSTGMNTEAFF
j_call: TRBJ2-7; v_call: TRBV10-2; cdr3_length: 14; clone_size: .; d_call: .; cdr3_nt: TGCGCCAGCACCCGGACCGATAGCTCCTACGAGCAGTACTTC; cdr3_aa: CASTRTDSSYEQYF
j_call: TRBJ1-4; v_call: TRBV4-3; cdr3_length: 15; clone_size: .; d_call: .; cdr3_nt: TGCGCCAGCAGCCCGGGGGGGGCCGATTGGGAAACTCTGTTTTTT; cdr3_aa: CASSPGGADWETLFF
j_call: TRBJ1-4; v_call: TRBV28; cdr3_length: 15; clone_size: .; d_call: .; cdr3_nt: TGTGCCAGCAGGGGGACACCTGCAGCTAATGAAAAACTGTTTTTT; cdr3_aa: CASRGTPAANEKLFF
j_call: TRBJ1-1; v_call: TRBV7-3; cdr3_length: 15; clone_size: few; d_call: .; cdr3_nt: TGTGCCAGCAGCTTAGGCGGACAGAGAAACACTGAAGCTTTCTTT; cdr3_aa: CASSLGGQRNTEAFF
j_call: TRBJ2-1; v_call: TRBV11-2; cdr3_length: 12; clone_size: .; d_call: TRBD1; cdr3_nt: TGTGCCACCTCGGACAGGGGCGATGAGCAGTTCTTC; cdr3_aa: CATSDRGDEQFF